One T cell receptor (beta chain) is described in this entry. Its antigen is not known. The data belong to a study of shared clonotypes between healthy human individuals. Deletions cut 7 bases from V and 2 bases from J, with 11 bases between. This CDR3 region has 13 residues. CDR1 SGDLS and CDR2 YYNGEE come from the germline V gene. Per sorted-subset replicate PCR, input was approximately 200 ng DNA, representing tens of thousands of T cell genomes. Assay used: immunoSEQ multiplex PCR; TCRdb lists only in-frame clones, some missing. Counted here are roughly 770,000 clones, 95% to 97% occurring once; the ten biggest clones make up over 0.2%. The study's findings and limits: Only a few donors were included, so the genetic and exposure-history diversity represented was limited. Shared clonotypes across all four donors exceeded non-shared ones in generation probability.

Only CD45RO-negative cells positively selected for CCR7 counted as naive CD8 cells, so terminally differentiated effector memory CD45RA+ cells were excluded. Specimen: naive CD8+ T cells sorted from blood. This receptor was taken from a man in his thirties or forties in good health. The chain has TRBV9 and TRBJ2-3; weak D call: TRBD1 (6 bases). This CDR3 is CASQPGHTDTQYF. The CDR3 DNA is TGTGCCAGCCAGCCGGGACACACAGATACGCAGTATTTT.